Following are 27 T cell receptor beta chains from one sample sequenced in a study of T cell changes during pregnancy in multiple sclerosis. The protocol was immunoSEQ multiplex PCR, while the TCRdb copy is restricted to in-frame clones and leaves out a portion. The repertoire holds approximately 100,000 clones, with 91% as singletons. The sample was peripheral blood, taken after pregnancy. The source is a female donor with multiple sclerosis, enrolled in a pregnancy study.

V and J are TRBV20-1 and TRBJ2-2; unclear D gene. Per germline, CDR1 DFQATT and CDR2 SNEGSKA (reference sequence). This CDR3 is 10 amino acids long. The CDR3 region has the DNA TGCGGAGTCTATACCGGGGAGCTGTTTTTT. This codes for CGVYTGELFF.

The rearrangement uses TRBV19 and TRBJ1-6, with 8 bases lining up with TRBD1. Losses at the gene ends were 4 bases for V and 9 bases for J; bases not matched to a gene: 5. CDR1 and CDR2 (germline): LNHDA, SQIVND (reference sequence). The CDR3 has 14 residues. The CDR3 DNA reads TGTGCCAGTAGTACAGGACAGGGAGGTTCACCCCTCCACTTT. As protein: CASSTGQGGSPLHF.

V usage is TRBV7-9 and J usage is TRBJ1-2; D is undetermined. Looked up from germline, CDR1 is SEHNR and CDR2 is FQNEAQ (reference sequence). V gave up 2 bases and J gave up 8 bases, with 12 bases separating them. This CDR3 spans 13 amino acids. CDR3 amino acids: CASSLRTPTGYTF. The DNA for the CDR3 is TGTGCCAGCAGCTTACGGACTCCGACCGGCTACACCTTC.

CDR3 protein: CASSQEGHTNTEAFF. The CDR3 DNA is TGTGCCAGCAGCCAGGAAGGACATACGAACACTGAAGCTTTCTTT. V gene TRBV9 combines with J gene TRBJ1-1, with D possibly matching TRBD1 (5 bases). The CDR3 is 15 residues long. The germline V and J ends were trimmed by 4 bases and 1 base, with 14 bases remaining between them. Germline CDR1 reads SGDLS; CDR2 reads YYNGEE.

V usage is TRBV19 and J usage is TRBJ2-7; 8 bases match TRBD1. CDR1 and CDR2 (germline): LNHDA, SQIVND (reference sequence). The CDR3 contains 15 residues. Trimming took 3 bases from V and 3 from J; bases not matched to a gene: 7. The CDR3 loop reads CASSIGDRGGYEQYF. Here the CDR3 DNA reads TGTGCCAGTAGTATCGGAGACAGGGGAGGCTACGAGCAGTACTTC.

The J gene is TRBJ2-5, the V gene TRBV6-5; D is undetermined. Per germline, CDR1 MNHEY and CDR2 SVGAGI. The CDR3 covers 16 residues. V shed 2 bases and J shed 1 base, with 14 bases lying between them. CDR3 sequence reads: CASSYLESSFQETQYF. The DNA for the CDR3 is TGTGCCAGCAGTTACCTGGAGTCCTCTTTCCAAGAGACCCAGTACTTC.

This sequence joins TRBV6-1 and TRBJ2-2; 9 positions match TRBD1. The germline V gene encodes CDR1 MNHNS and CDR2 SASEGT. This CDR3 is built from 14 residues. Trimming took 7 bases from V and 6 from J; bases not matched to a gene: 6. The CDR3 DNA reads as TGTGCCAGCAAAACACAGGGGGCGCCCGGGGAGCTGTTTTTT. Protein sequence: CASKTQGAPGELFF.

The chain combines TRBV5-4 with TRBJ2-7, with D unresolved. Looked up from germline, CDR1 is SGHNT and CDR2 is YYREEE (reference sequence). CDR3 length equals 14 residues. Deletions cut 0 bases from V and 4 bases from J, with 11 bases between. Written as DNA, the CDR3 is TGTGCCAGCAGCTTGGTTTTAACGAGTTACGAGCAGTACTTC. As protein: CASSLVLTSYEQYF. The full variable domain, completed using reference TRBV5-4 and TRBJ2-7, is ETGVTQSPTHLIKTRGQQVTLRCSSQSGHNTVSWYQQALGQGPQFIFQYYREEENGRGNFPPRFSGLQFPNYSSELNVNALELDDSALYLCASSLVLTSYEQYFGPGTRLTVT.

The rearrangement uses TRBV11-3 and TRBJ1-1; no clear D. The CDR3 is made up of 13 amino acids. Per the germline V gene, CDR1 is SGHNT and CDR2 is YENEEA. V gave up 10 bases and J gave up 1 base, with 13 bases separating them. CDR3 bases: TGTGCCACCCGACATACCAGGAACACTGAAGCTTTCTTT. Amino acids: CATRHTRNTEAFF.

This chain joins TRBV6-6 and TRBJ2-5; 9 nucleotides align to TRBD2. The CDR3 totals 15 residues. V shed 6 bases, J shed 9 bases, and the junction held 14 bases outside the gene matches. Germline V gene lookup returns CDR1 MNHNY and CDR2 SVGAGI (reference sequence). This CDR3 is CASRKTSGGGGPQYF. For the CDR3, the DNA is TGTGCCAGCAGGAAGACTAGCGGTGGGGGTGGGCCCCAGTACTTC.

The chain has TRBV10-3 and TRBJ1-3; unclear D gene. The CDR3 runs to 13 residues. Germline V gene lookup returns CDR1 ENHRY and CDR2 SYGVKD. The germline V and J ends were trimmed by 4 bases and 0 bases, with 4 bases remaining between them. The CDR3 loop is CAISGYSGNTIYF. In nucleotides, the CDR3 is TGTGCCATCAGTGGTTACTCTGGAAACACCATATATTTT.

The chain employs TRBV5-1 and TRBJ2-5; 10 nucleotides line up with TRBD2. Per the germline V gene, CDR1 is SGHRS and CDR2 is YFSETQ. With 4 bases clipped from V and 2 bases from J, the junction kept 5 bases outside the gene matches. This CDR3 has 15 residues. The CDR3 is CASSIELAGQETQYF. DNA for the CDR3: TGCGCCAGCAGCATCGAACTAGCGGGGCAAGAGACCCAGTACTTC.

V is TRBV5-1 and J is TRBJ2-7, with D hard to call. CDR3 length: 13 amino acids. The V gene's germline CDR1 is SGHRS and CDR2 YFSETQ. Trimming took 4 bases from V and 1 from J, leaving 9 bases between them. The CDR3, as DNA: TGCGCCAGCAGCCCTGTGGAGTCCTACGAGCAGTACTTC. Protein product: CASSPVESYEQYF.

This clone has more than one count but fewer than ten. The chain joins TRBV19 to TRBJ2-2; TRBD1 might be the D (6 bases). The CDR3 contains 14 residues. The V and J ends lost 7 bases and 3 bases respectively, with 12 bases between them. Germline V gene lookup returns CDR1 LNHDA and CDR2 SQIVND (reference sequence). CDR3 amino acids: CASTGQGHTGELFF. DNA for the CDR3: TGTGCCAGTACGGGGCAGGGGCACACCGGGGAGCTGTTTTTT.

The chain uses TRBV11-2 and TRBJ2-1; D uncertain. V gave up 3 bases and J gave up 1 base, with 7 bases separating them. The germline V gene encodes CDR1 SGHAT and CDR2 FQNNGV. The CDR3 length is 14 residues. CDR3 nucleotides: TGTGCCAGCAGCTTGGCGGTTTCCTACAATGAGCAGTTCTTC. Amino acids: CASSLAVSYNEQFF.

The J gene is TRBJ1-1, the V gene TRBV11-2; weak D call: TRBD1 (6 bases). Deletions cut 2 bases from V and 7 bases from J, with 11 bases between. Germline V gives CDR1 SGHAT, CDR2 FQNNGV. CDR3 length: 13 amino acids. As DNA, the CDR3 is TGTGCCAGCAGCTTATCCACAGGGAGTGAAGCTTTCTTT. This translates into CASSLSTGSEAFF.

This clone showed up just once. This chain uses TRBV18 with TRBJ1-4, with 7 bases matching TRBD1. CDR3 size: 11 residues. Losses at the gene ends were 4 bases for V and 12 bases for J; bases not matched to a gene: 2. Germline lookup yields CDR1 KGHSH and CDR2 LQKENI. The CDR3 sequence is CASSLQGELFF. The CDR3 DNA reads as TGTGCCAGCTCACTTCAGGGGGAACTGTTTTTT. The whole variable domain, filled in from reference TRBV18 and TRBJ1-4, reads NAGVMQNPRHLVRRRGQEARLRCSPMKGHSHVYWYRQLPEEGLKFMVYLQKENIIDESGMPKERFSAEFPKEGPSILRIQQVVRGDSAAYFCASSLQGELFFGSGTQLSVL.

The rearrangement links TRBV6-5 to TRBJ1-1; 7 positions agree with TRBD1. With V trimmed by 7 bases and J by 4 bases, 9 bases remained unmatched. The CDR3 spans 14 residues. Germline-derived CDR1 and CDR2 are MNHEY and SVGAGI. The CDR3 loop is CASKTGQLLTEAFF. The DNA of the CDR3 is TGTGCCAGCAAGACGGGACAGCTACTCACTGAAGCTTTCTTT.

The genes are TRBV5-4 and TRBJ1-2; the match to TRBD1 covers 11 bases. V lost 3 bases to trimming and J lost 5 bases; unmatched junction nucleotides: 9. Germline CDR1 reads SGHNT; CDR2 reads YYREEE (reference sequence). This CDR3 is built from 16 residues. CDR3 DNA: TGTGCCAGCAGCTCCCACTCGGACAGGGGGCCGTATGGCTACACCTTC. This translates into CASSSHSDRGPYGYTF.

CDR3 sequence reads: CASSLAGSYTIYF. The CDR3 nucleotides are TGTGCCAGCAGCTTAGCAGGATCTTACACCATATATTTT. The chain is built from TRBV11-2 and TRBJ1-3; D is unresolved. The V and J ends lost 1 base and 8 bases respectively, with 9 bases between them. Germline CDR1 is SGHAT and CDR2 is FQNNGV. CDR3 length equals 13 residues.

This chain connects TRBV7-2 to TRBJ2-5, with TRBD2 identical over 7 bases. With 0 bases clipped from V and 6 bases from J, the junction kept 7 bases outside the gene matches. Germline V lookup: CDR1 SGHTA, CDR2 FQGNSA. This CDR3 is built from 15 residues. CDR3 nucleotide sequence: TGTGCCAGCAGCTTAGCCCCACTAGCGCTACAGACCCAGTACTTC. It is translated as CASSLAPLALQTQYF. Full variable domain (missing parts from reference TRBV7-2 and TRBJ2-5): GAGVSQSPSNKVTEKGKDVELRCDPISGHTALYWYRQSLGQGLEFLIYFQGNSAPDKSGLPSDRFSAERTGGSVSTLTIQRTQQEDSAVYLCASSLAPLALQTQYFGPGTRLLVL.

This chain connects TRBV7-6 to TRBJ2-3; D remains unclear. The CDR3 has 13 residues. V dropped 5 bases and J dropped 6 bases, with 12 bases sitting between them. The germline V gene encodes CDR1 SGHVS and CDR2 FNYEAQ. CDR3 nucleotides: TGTGCCAGCAGCCCGAAGCCCGGGGATACGCAGTATTTT. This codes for CASSPKPGDTQYF.

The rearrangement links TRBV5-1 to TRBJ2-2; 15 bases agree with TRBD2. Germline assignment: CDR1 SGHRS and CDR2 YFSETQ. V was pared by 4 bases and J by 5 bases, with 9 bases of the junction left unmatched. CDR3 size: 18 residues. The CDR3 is CASSGGLAGGRVTGELFF. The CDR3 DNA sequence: TGCGCCAGCAGCGGGGGACTAGCGGGGGGCCGAGTAACCGGGGAGCTGTTTTTT.

The CDR3 region is CASSHLAGGGVETQYF. CDR3 DNA: TGTGCCAGCAGCCACCTAGCGGGGGGTGGTGTAGAGACCCAGTACTTC. This chain joins TRBV9 and TRBJ2-5, with TRBD2 matching over 11 bases. CDR3 length: 16 residues. Germline lookup yields CDR1 SGDLS and CDR2 YYNGEE. J was trimmed by 4 bases and V by 4 bases; bases with no gene match: 9.

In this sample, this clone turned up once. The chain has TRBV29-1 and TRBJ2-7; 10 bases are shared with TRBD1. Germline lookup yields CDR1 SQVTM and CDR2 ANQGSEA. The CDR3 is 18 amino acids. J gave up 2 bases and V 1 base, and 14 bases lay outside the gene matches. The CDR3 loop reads CSVEAPGQGSSVTYEQYF. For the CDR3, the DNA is TGCAGCGTTGAAGCGCCGGGACAGGGGTCTTCGGTGACCTACGAGCAGTACTTC.

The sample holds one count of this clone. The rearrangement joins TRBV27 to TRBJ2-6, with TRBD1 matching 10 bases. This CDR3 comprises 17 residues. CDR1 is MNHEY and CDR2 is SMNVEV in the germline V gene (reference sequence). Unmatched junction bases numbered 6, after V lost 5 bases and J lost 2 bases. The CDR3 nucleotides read TGTGCCAGCAGTCCGGGACAGGGGTCACCTGGGGCCAACGTCCTGACTTTC. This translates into CASSPGQGSPGANVLTF.

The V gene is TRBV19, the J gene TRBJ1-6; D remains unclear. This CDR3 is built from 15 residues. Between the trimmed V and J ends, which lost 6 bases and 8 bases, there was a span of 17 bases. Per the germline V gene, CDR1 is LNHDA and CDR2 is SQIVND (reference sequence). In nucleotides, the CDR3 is TGTGCCAGTAGACCACCTGGAGTTGCGGATTCACCCCTCCACTTT. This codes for CASRPPGVADSPLHF.